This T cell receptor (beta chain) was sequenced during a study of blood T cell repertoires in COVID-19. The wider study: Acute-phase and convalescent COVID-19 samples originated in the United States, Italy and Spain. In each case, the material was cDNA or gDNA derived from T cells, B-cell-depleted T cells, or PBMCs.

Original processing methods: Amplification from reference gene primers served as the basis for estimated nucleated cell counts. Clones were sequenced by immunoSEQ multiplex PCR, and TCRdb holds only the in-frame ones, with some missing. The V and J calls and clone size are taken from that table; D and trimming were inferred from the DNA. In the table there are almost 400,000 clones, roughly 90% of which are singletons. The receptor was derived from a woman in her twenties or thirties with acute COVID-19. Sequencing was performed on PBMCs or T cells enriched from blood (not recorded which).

This chain's CDR3 is CASSTGGSSGANVLTF. The CDR3 DNA sequence: TGCGCCAGCAGCACAGGGGGGTCTAGTGGGGCCAACGTCCTGACTTTC. This chain links TRBV5-1 with TRBJ2-6; TRBD1 matches at 8 bases. The junction had 6 bases not matched to a gene; V was cut back by 4 bases and J by 3 bases. This CDR3 is built from 16 residues. Germline values: CDR1 SGHRS, CDR2 YFSETQ.